This T cell receptor beta chain was obtained from a study of response to subunit inactivated influenza vaccine. Study-wide results and caveats: The authors suggested that few new T cells are recruited per seasonal influenza vaccination.

The V and J ends lost 6 bases and 3 bases respectively, with 13 bases between them. The CDR3 contains 14 residues. TCRdb passed the RT-PCR reads through MiXCR, listing each CDR3 protein once. The data contain approximately 170,000 distinct CDR3 sequences, over 13% of them singletons. This clonotype appeared many times. The antigen remains unidentified. The sequenced sample was CD8+ T cells sorted from PBMCs, obtained 5 days after vaccination. This chain uses TRBV12-3 or TRBV12-4 with TRBJ2-3; D remains unclear. The sequence came from a man aged 45-65 years who received an inactivated influenza vaccine. As DNA, the CDR3 is TGTGCCAGCAGCTATTTGTCTTTGACAGATACGCAGTATTTT. This translates into CASSYLSLTDTQYF.